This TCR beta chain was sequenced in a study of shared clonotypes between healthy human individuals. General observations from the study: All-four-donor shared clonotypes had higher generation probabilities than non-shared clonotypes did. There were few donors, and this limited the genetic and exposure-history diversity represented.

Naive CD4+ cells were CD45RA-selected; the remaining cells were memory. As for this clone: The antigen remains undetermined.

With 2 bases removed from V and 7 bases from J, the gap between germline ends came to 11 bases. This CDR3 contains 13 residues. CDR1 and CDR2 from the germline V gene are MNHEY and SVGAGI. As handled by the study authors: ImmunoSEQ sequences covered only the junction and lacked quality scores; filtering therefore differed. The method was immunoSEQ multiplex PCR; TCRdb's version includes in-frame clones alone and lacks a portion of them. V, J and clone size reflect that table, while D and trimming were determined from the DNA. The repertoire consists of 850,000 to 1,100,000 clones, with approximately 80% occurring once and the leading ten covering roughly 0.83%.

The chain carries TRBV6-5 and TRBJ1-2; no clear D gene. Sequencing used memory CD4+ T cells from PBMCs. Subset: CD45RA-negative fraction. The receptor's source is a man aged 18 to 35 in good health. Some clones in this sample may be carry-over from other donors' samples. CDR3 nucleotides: TGTGCCAGCAGTTACCGCTGGTCGAGTGGCTACACCTTC. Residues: CASSYRWSSGYTF.